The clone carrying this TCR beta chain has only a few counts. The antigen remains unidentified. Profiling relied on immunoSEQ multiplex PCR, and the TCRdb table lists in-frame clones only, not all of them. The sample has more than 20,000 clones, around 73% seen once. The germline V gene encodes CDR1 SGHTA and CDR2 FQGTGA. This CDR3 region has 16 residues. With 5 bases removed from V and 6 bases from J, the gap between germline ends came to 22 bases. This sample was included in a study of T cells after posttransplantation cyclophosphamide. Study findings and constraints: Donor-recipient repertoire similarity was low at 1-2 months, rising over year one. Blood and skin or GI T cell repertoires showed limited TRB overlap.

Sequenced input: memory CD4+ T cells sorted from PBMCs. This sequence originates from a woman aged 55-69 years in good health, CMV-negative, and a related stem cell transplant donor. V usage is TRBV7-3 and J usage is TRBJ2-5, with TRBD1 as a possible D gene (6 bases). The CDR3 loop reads CASSPYALGQGKTQYF. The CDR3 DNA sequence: TGTGCCAGCAGCCCCTACGCCCTAGGGCAGGGGAAGACCCAGTACTTC. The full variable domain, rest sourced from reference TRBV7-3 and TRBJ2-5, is GAGVSQTPSNKVTEKGKYVELRCDPISGHTALYWYRQSLGQGPEFLIYFQGTGAADDSGLPNDRFFAVRPEGSVSTLKIQRTERGDSAVYLCASSPYALGQGKTQYFGPGTRLLVL.